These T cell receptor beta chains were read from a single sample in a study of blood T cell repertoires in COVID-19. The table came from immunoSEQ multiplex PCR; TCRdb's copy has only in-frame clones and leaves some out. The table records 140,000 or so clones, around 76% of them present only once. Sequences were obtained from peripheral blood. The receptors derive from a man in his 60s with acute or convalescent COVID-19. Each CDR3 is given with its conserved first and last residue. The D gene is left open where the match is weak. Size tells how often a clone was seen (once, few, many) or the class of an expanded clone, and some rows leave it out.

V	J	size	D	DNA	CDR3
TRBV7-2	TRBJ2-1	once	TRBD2	TGTGCCAGCAGCTGGACACTGAGCGGGAGGACGGTAGGGCAGTTCTTC	CASSWTLSGRTVGQFF
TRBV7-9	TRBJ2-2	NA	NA	TGTGCCAGCAGCCCTTACGCGATTCTGAGTGCCACCGGGGAGCTGTTTTTT	CASSPYAILSATGELFF
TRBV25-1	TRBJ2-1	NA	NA	TGTGCCAGCAGTCGCGACCAGGGGCTGCCTAATGAGCAGTTCTTC	CASSRDQGLPNEQFF
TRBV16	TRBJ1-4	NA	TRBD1	TGTGCCAGCAGCCGGGACAGAGGAGAAAAACTGTTTTTT	CASSRDRGEKLFF
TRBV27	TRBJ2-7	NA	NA	TGTGCCAGCAGTTCTCAGACTTACCCACGCTCCTACGAGCAGTACTTC	CASSSQTYPRSYEQYF
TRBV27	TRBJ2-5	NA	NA	TGTGCCAGCAGTTTATGGGAGAGGGAGACCCAGTACTTC	CASSLWERETQYF
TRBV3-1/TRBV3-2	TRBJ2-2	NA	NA	TGTGCCAGCAGCCGGCGGGATGGGTCCGGGGAGCTGTTTTTT	CASSRRDGSGELFF
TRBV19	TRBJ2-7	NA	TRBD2	TGTGCCAGTAGTCCCTTAGCGGGGTACGAGCAGTACTTC	CASSPLAGYEQYF
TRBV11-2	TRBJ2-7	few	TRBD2	TGTGCCAGCAGCTTAGGGGGGGGCTACGAGCAGTACTTC	CASSLGGGYEQYF
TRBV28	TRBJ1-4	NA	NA	TGTGCCAGCAGTTTCTCGCGAGGGGGTAATGAAAAACTGTTTTTT	CASSFSRGGNEKLFF
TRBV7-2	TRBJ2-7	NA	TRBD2	TGTGCCAGCAGCTTTTCTCCGGGTAGCGGGAGTTGGTACGAGCAGTACTTC	CASSFSPGSGSWYEQYF
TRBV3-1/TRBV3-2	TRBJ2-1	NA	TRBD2	TGTGCCAGCAGCCCCTCTAGCGGGAGTGGCAATGAGCAGTTCTTC	CASSPSSGSGNEQFF